What follows describes a single T cell receptor (beta chain). Its target is not known. These data come from a study of T cell responses to AZD1222 COVID-19 vaccine. V lost 7 bases and J 2 bases, leaving 15 bases between the germline ends. The CDR3 loop spans 15 amino acids. Germline CDR1 LNHDA, CDR2 SQIVND (reference sequence). Sequencing used immunoSEQ multiplex PCR; TCRdb keeps in-frame clones, though not all of them. The sample holds some 140,000 clones, about 85% seen once. Study-wide findings and caveats: Mostly white British, mostly female donors; authors suggested clonal diversity may be underestimated.

This receptor was identified in an adult in good health. The rearrangement links TRBV19 to TRBJ1-5; tentatively, D is TRBD1 (5 bases). The sample here was peripheral blood, taken on day 0 of AZD1222 vaccination. The CDR3 bases are TGTGCCAGTACTACTGGGGGGTTTGGCAATCAGCCCCAGCATTTT. Its translation is CASTTGGFGNQPQHF.